The 18 T cell receptor beta chains below come from one sample, sequenced in a study of Ad26.COV2.S vaccination and SARS-CoV-2 variants. Data came from immunoSEQ multiplex PCR; TCRdb stores just in-frame clones and leaves some out. The sample has under 95,000 clones, roughly 84% seen once. Sequences were derived from peripheral blood, sampled after recovery from COVID-19. The origin of the receptors is a human donor who had recovered from COVID-19.

The V and J genes are TRBV19 and TRBJ2-5, with D unclear. The CDR3 runs 14 residues. V gave up 5 bases and J gave up 5 bases, with 15 bases separating them. The germline V gene has CDR1 LNHDA and CDR2 SQIVND (reference sequence). The CDR3 region has the DNA TGTGCCAGTAGTGCGGACCTAAGTACGGAGACCCAGTACTTC. Translated: CASSADLSTETQYF.

This chain connects TRBV18 to TRBJ2-5; D is possibly TRBD2 (5 bases). Trimming removed 5 bases at V and 1 base at J, with 14 bases between. This CDR3 is 15 amino acids long. In germline, CDR1 is KGHSH, CDR2 LQKENI. In DNA form, the CDR3 reads TGTGCCAGCTCATCCCAGAGGGCCACCCAAGAGACCCAGTACTTC. Translating it yields CASSSQRATQETQYF.

This chain uses TRBV7-9 with TRBJ2-1, with no clear D. The germline CDR1 and CDR2 sequences are SEHNR and FQNEAQ (reference sequence). The V and J ends lost 0 bases and 7 bases respectively, with 7 bases between them. The CDR3 sequence is 13 residues long. The CDR3 here is CASSLADGNEQFF. The CDR3 coding sequence is TGTGCCAGCAGCTTAGCGGATGGTAATGAGCAGTTCTTC.

The rearrangement uses TRBV5-1 and TRBJ2-1; D is perhaps TRBD2 (6 bases). The CDR3 is 12 residues long. Trimming removed 7 bases from V and 8 bases from J, with 13 bases in between. Germline CDR1 and CDR2: SGHRS and YFSETQ. CDR3 sequence: CASATGGDEQFF. The CDR3 coding sequence is TGCGCCAGCGCAACCGGGGGTGATGAGCAGTTCTTC.

The chain links TRBV25-1 to TRBJ2-7; 10 nucleotides agree with TRBD1. Trimming took 5 bases from V and 3 from J; bases not matched to a gene: 4. The CDR3 extends over 14 amino acids. Germline CDR1 and CDR2: MGHDK and SYGVNS. Written as DNA, the CDR3 is TGTGCCAGCAGTATACGGGACAGGGGCTACGAGCAGTACTTC. Protein: CASSIRDRGYEQYF.

The CDR3 DNA reads as TGTGCCAGCAGTAAAGACCACACCGGGGAGCTGTTTTTT. Translated, it gives CASSKDHTGELFF. This sequence joins TRBV2 and TRBJ2-2; D not certain. V was pared by 5 bases and J by 3 bases, with 7 bases between. The V gene's germline CDR1 is SNHLY and CDR2 FYNNEI. The CDR3 length is 13 residues.

The CDR3 protein is CATSRTESGTHEQYF. CDR3 DNA sequence: TGTGCCACCAGCAGAACCGAAAGCGGGACCCACGAGCAGTACTTC. The chain uses TRBV15 and TRBJ2-7, with 7 bases identical to TRBD2. CDR3 length: 15 amino acids. Germline-derived CDR1 and CDR2 are LNHNV and YYDKDF (reference sequence). V lost 2 bases and J lost 5; bases outside the gene matches: 9.

In nucleotides, the CDR3 is TGTGCCAGCAGTCCCATTTTTAGCGGGAGGGCCGGGGAGCTGTTTTTT. This codes for CASSPIFSGRAGELFF. V and J are TRBV6-2 or TRBV6-3 and TRBJ2-2; 11 nucleotides match TRBD2. The CDR3 contains 16 residues. The germline V gene has CDR1 MNHEY and CDR2 SVGEGT. V dropped 5 bases and J dropped 6; count of bases not matched to a gene: 8.

As DNA, the CDR3 is TGTGCCACCAGCCACCGGGACAGGGGAAATGAGCAGTTCTTC. This gives the protein CATSHRDRGNEQFF. The chain has TRBV24-1 and TRBJ2-1, with 10 bases that match TRBD1. The CDR3 sequence is 14 residues long. J was trimmed by 7 bases and V by 7 bases; bases with no gene match: 6. Per the germline V gene, CDR1 is KGHDR and CDR2 is SFDVKD.

This chain links TRBV6-5 with TRBJ1-1; D not certain. Trimming removed 5 bases at V and 2 bases at J, with 6 bases between. CDR1 is MNHEY, CDR2 SVGAGI, per germline. The CDR3 totals 12 residues. The CDR3 spells CASSRYNTEAFF. Written as DNA, the CDR3 is TGTGCCAGCAGTAGGTATAACACTGAAGCTTTCTTT.

This clone occurred a few times. This sequence joins TRBV11-1 and TRBJ1-1, with D possibly matching TRBD1 (5 bases). V lost 8 bases and J lost 7, with 11 bases in between. The CDR3 has 11 amino acids. CDR1 and CDR2 from the germline V gene are SGHAT and FQDESV (reference sequence). As DNA, the CDR3 is TGTGCCAGCTTGGGGACGGGTGAAGCTTTCTTT. Translation gives CASLGTGEAFF. The full variable domain, with the rest looked up from reference TRBV11-1 and TRBJ1-1, is EAEVAQSPRYKITEKSQAVAFWCDPISGHATLYWYRQILGQGPELLVQFQDESVVDDSQLPKDRFSAERLKGVDSTLKIQPAELGDSAMYLCASLGTGEAFFGQGTRLTVV.

This clone came up once. V gene TRBV28 combines with J gene TRBJ2-5; no reliable D call. The V gene's germline CDR1 is MDHEN and CDR2 SYDVKM. The CDR3 is 13 residues long. Between the trimmed V and J ends, which lost 6 bases and 4 bases, there was a span of 12 bases. CDR3: CASSLFRPETQYF. The CDR3 DNA reads as TGTGCCAGCAGCCTCTTCAGGCCAGAGACCCAGTACTTC. Full variable domain (remainder filled in from reference TRBV28 and TRBJ2-5): DVKVTQSSRYLVKRTGEKVFLECVQDMDHENMFWYRQDPGLGLRLIYFSYDVKMKEKGDIPEGYSVSREKKERFSLILESASTNQTSMYLCASSLFRPETQYFGPGTRLLVL.

CDR3 residues: CASTSSLQGARWDIQYF. The CDR3 bases are TGTGCCAGCACCTCCTCCCTACAGGGGGCGAGGTGGGACATTCAGTACTTC. V is TRBV28 and J is TRBJ2-4; 9 bases align to TRBD1. The length of the CDR3 is 17 residues. V gave up 7 bases and J gave up 8 bases; unmatched junction bases: 18. The germline V gene encodes CDR1 MDHEN and CDR2 SYDVKM.

Concerning this clone itself: Other DNA variants within this sample encode the same CDR3. The rearrangement uses TRBV27 and TRBJ2-3; 13 bases map to TRBD2. The germline V gene has CDR1 MNHEY and CDR2 SMNVEV (reference sequence). J was trimmed by 0 bases and V by 1 base; bases with no gene match: 10. The CDR3 contains 20 residues. The DNA of the CDR3 is TGTGCCAGCAGTTTATGGGGACTAGCGGGACGGGGGGGTAGCACAGATACGCAGTATTTT. Translated: CASSLWGLAGRGGSTDTQYF.

The gene calls are TRBV2 and TRBJ2-3, with TRBD2 as a possible D gene (6 bases). V lost 5 bases and J lost 4, with 13 bases in between. Germline V gene lookup returns CDR1 SNHLY and CDR2 FYNNEI. The CDR3 has 14 residues. This chain's CDR3 is CASSPSGVSDTQYF. The CDR3 DNA is TGTGCCAGCAGTCCGTCGGGGGTGTCAGATACGCAGTATTTT.

The V call is TRBV7-2, the J call TRBJ2-3; TRBD2 might be the D (5 bases). Trimming left V 1 base short and J 3 bases short, with 11 bases between. Germline V gene lookup returns CDR1 SGHTA and CDR2 FQGNSA. This CDR3 is built from 15 residues. CDR3 protein: CASSLGGRGTDTQYF. DNA for the CDR3: TGTGCCAGCAGCTTAGGAGGGAGAGGAACAGATACGCAGTATTTT.

The V gene is TRBV6-6, the J gene TRBJ1-3, with D unclear. The CDR3 consists of 16 residues. Germline CDR1 is MNHNY and CDR2 is SVGAGI (reference sequence). The V end was cut by 6 bases, the J end by 2 bases, with 17 bases between. CDR3 bases: TGTGCCAGCAGCCGCGCGTCGGGCAGAACTGGAAACACCATATATTTT. Translated: CASSRASGRTGNTIYF.

The V gene is TRBV29-1, the J gene TRBJ2-5; TRBD1 matches at 10 bases. With V trimmed by 4 bases and J by 9 bases, 8 bases remained unmatched. CDR1 is SQVTM, CDR2 ANQGSEA, per germline. The CDR3 loop spans 13 amino acids. DNA for the CDR3: TGCAGCGTTGGGACAGGGGGGCAGGGGGCCCAGTACTTC. This encodes CSVGTGGQGAQYF.